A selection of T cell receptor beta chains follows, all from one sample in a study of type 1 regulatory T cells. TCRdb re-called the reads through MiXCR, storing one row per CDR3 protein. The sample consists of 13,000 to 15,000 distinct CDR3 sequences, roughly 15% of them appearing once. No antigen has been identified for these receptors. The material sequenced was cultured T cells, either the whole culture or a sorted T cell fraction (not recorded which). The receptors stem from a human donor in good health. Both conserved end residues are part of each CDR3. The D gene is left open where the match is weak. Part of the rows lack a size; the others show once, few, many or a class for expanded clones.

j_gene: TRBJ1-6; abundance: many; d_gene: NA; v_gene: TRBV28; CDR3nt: TGTGCCAGCAGCCTTGGACAGTATAATTCACCCCTCCACTTT; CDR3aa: CASSLGQYNSPLHF
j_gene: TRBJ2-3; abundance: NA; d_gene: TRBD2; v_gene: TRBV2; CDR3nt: TGTGCCAGCAGACCGGGACTAGCGGGAGTTGCGCAGTATTTT; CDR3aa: CASRPGLAGVAQYF
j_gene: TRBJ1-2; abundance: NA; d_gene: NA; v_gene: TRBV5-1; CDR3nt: TGCGCCAGCAGCCCAACAGGGCTCTATGGCTACACCTTC; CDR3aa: CASSPTGLYGYTF
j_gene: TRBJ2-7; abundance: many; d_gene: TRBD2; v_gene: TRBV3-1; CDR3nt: TGTGCCAGCAGCCAGGGTGGGACTAGAAGCTACGAGCAGTACTTC; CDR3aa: CASSQGGTRSYEQYF
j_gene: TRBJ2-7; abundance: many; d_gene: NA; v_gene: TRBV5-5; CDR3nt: TGTGCCAGCAGTTTGACCCCAGGGTACGAGCAGTACTTC; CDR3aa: CASSLTPGYEQYF
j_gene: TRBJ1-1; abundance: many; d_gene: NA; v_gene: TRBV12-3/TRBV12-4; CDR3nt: TGTGCCAGCAGTACAGGAAGCCTGGGGGCTTTCTTT; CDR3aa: CASSTGSLGAFF
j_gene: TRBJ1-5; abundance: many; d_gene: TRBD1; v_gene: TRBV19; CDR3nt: TGTGCCAGTAGTGCCCCTCGGACAGGGCAAGGACAGCCCCAGCATTTT; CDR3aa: CASSAPRTGQGQPQHF
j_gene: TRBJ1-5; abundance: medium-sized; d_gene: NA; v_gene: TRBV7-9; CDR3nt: TGTGCCAGCAGCTTAGAGGGGGTTCAGCCCCAGCATTTT; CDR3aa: CASSLEGVQPQHF
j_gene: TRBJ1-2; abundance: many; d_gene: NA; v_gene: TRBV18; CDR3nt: TGTGCCAGCTCACCGGAAGGGCGAGGCTACACCTTC; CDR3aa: CASSPEGRGYTF
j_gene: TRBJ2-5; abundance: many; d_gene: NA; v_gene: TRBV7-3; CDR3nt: TGTGCCAGCAGCTTAACGGGAACTAGCTATGAGACCCAGTACTTC; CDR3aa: CASSLTGTSYETQYF
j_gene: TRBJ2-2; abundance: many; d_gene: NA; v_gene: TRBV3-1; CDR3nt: TGTGCCAGCAGCCACCGGGGGTGGATGTTTTTT; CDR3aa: CASSHRGWMFF
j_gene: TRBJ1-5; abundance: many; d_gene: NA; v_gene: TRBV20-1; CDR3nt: TGCAGTGCGTCTCCCGGGACATCTATTCAGCCCCAGCATTTT; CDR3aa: CSASPGTSIQPQHF